The sample holds a few counts of the clone carrying this T cell receptor (beta chain). Antigen specificity is unknown. This sample is drawn from a study of regulatory T cells in long-lasting Graves disease. On the study more broadly: Over 5 years of antithyroid drugs plus positive TSH receptor antibodies defined persistent Graves' disease. Study-level results: TCR diversity was lower in persistent than newly diagnosed Graves' disease. Analysis covered peripheral blood alone, not thyroid tissue.

Arm-PCR of CDR3 regions and iRepertoire HTBI primers were used to build TCR beta libraries. MiXCR, applied by TCRdb to the multiplex PCR reads, yields one record per CDR3 protein. Here the sample spans hundreds of thousands of distinct CDR3 sequences, roughly 23% being singletons. This CDR3 has 14 residues. Deletions cut 4 bases from V and 3 bases from J, with 10 bases between. The germline V gene has CDR1 SGHKS and CDR2 YYEKEE (reference sequence). Time point given: persistent/refractory GD, antithyroid drugs over 5 years with positive TRAb. Extracted PBMC RNA gave rise to the TCR library. American Thyroid Association guidelines served as the basis for diagnosing Graves' disease.

The receptor was derived from a female donor with Graves disease. The chain employs TRBV5-5 and TRBJ2-2; D ambiguous. The sequencing here drew on peripheral blood mononuclear cells (PBMCs), taken when the disease was refractory, from a patient treated with antithyroid drugs. The CDR3 loop reads CASSVVDYTGELFF. The CDR3 DNA follows: TGTGCCAGCAGCGTAGTCGATTACACCGGGGAGCTGTTTTTT.